This entry concerns a single T cell receptor beta chain. Germline V gene lookup returns CDR1 LGHNT and CDR2 FRNRAP. V gave up 4 bases and J gave up 6 bases; unmatched junction bases: 3. The CDR3 spans 13 residues. This specimen comes from a study of T cell repertoires in cytomegalovirus infection. From the reads, TCRdb called clonotypes with MiXCR, one entry per CDR3 protein. The table has roughly 760,000 distinct CDR3 sequences, 35% seen once. The V call is TRBV12-5, the J call TRBJ2-1, with 7 bases aligning to TRBD1. The sample was PBMCs. This receptor was obtained from a human donor in good health (CMV status not recorded). Some clones in this sample may be carry-over from other donors' samples. The CDR3 sequence: CASGSDRFNEQFF. CDR3 nucleotide sequence: TGTGCTAGTGGTTCGGACAGGTTCAATGAGCAGTTCTTC.